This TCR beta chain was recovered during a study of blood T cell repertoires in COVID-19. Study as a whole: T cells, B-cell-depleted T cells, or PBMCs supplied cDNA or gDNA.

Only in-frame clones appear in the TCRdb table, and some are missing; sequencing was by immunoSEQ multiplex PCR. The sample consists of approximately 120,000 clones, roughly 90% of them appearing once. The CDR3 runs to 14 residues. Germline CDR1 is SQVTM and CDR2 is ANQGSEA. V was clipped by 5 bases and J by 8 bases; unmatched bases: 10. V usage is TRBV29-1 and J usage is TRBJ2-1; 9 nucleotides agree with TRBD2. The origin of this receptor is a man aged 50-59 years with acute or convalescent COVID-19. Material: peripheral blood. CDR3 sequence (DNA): TGCAGCGTTCTGTGGGACTCTAGCGGGGATGAGCAGTTCTTC. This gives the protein CSVLWDSSGDEQFF.